This TCR beta chain was identified in a study of cytomegalovirus exposure and HLA in healthy donors. Both 60 Vbeta primers and 13 Jbeta primers went into the PCR. Clones were sequenced by immunoSEQ multiplex PCR, and TCRdb holds only the in-frame ones, with some missing. Of approximately 93,000 clones in the sample, just under 80% are singletons; the top ten hold about 3%. The CDR3 spans 15 residues. Germline CDR1 SGHRS, CDR2 YFSETQ. With 5 bases clipped from V and 2 bases from J, the junction kept 3 bases outside the gene matches. This clone has more than one count but fewer than ten. This TCR was recovered from a woman in her forties in good health and CMV-seronegative. The chain couples TRBV5-1 to TRBJ2-3, with 12 bases aligning to TRBD2. Sequenced input: PBMCs. CDR3 sequence reads: CASRGLAGNTDTQYF. In nucleotides, the CDR3 is TGCGCCAGCAGGGGACTAGCGGGCAACACAGATACGCAGTATTTT. The variable domain in full, completed from reference TRBV5-1 and TRBJ2-3, reads KAGVTQTPRYLIKTRGQQVTLSCSPISGHRSVSWYQQTPGQGLQFLFEYFSETQRNKGNFPGRFSGRQFSNSRSEMNVSTLELGDSALYLCASRGLAGNTDTQYFGPGTRLTVL.